The 13 T cell receptor beta chains presented below share a single source sample, sequenced in a study of T cell repertoires in cytomegalovirus infection. One entry per CDR3 protein results from TCRdb running MiXCR on the reads. The profile covers hundreds of thousands of distinct CDR3 sequences, with 20% to 30% appearing a single time and 6.5% to 10% taken by the ten largest. Sequencing was performed on CD8+ T cells from PBMCs. These receptor sequences come from a human donor in good health (CMV status not recorded). Some clones in this sample may be carry-over from other donors' samples.

Comment on this clonotype: A much larger clone differs by one base, so this may be a read error. The chain has TRBV7-2 and TRBJ1-1, with D unclear. Looked up from germline, CDR1 is SGHTA and CDR2 is FQGNSA. V was cut by 3 bases and J by 4 bases, with 12 bases left in between. This CDR3 comprises 14 residues. In DNA, the CDR3 is TGTGCCAGCAGCTTTGTTACGCCCAGCACTGAAGCTTTCTTT. Its translation: CASSFVTPSTEAFF. Looking up the rest from reference TRBV7-2 and TRBJ1-1 gives the full variable domain: GAGVSQSPSNKVTEKGKDVELRCDPISGHTALYWYRQSLGQGLEFLIYFQGNSAPDKSGLPSDRFSAERTGGSVSTLTIQRTQQEDSAVYLCASSFVTPSTEAFFGQGTRLTVV.

This chain joins TRBV27 and TRBJ1-2, with D tentatively TRBD1 (5 bases). This CDR3 has 15 residues. Germline CDR1 MNHEY, CDR2 SMNVEV (reference sequence). V lost 3 bases and J 1 base, leaving 12 bases between the germline ends. The CDR3 here is CASSFVGGDNYGYTF. In nucleotides, the CDR3 is TGTGCCAGCAGTTTCGTGGGAGGGGATAACTATGGCTACACCTTC.

This clonotype has ten or more counts. V and J are TRBV12-3 or TRBV12-4 and TRBJ1-5; TRBD1 might be the D (6 bases). The ends were cut back, 7 bases at V and 0 bases at J, with 19 bases in the middle. CDR3 length equals 17 residues. The CDR3 reads CASNYEVGGYSNQPQHF. In DNA, the CDR3 is TGTGCCAGCAATTATGAAGTGGGGGGCTATAGCAATCAGCCCCAGCATTTT.

The V and J genes are TRBV28 and TRBJ2-7; D may be TRBD1 (6 bases). The CDR3 loop spans 14 amino acids. V was cut by 5 bases and J by 1 base, with 12 bases left in between. Germline V lookup: CDR1 MDHEN, CDR2 SYDVKM. In DNA, the CDR3 is TGTGCCAGCAGTCCCCTAGGGGGTTCCTACGAGCAGTACGTC. It is translated as CASSPLGGSYEQYV.

The chain recombines TRBV27 with TRBJ2-7, with D hard to call. Germline V gene data show CDR1 as MNHEY and CDR2 as SMNVEV (reference sequence). CDR3 size: 14 residues. The V end was cut by 5 bases, the J end by 2 bases, with 13 bases between. The CDR3 DNA reads TGTGCCAGCAGTCCTGGACGGTTACCCTACGAGCAGTACTTC. It specifies CASSPGRLPYEQYF.

This clonotype turned up a few times. This rearrangement joins TRBV19 to TRBJ1-6; 7 bases map to TRBD1. This CDR3 spans 15 amino acids. The V gene end was trimmed by 6 bases and the J gene end by 7 bases; junction bases not matched to a gene: 9. Germline V lookup: CDR1 LNHDA, CDR2 SQIVND (reference sequence). This CDR3 is CASSSPRQGNSPLHF. The CDR3 DNA reads as TGTGCCAGTAGCAGCCCGAGACAGGGCAATTCACCCCTCCACTTT.

Many counts were recorded for this clonotype. The V and J genes are TRBV28 and TRBJ2-7; D not resolved. V was pared by 6 bases and J by 5 bases, with 17 bases between. The V gene's germline CDR1 is MDHEN and CDR2 SYDVKM. The CDR3 covers 14 residues. In nucleotides, the CDR3 is TGTGCCAGCAGCCTGACCCGAGGTTCCGACGAGCAGTACGTC. It yields the protein CASSLTRGSDEQYV.

This clonotype was seen only a few times. A much more abundant neighbour one base away suggests this may be a read error. The chain is built from TRBV7-8 and TRBJ2-2; TRBD2 aligns across 11 bases. The CDR3 loop spans 15 amino acids. CDR1 and CDR2 from the germline V gene are SGHVS and FQNEAQ. The CDR3 loop is CANSPTSGVLGELFF. The CDR3 DNA reads TGTGCCAACAGCCCGACTAGCGGGGTCCTCGGGGAGCTGTTTTTT.

This clonotype was observed a few times. This chain joins TRBV6-5 and TRBJ2-1; the D gene is possibly TRBD2 (5 bases). The CDR3 contains 17 residues. V lost 2 bases and J lost 9, with 23 bases in between. CDR1 MNHEY and CDR2 SVGAGI come from the germline V gene. The CDR3: CASSYPSPSSSGIEQFF. CDR3 DNA sequence: TGTGCCAGCAGTTACCCTTCGCCTAGCTCCTCCGGGATTGAGCAGTTCTTC.

This clonotype was counted only a few times. The chain joins TRBV20-1 to TRBJ2-4, with D perhaps given as TRBD1 or TRBD2 (5 bases each). CDR1 and CDR2 from the germline V gene are DFQATT and SNEGSKA (reference sequence). With 7 bases removed from V and 6 bases from J, the gap between germline ends came to 16 bases. There are 13 residues in the CDR3. CDR3: CSGRPRGLNIQYF. The CDR3 nucleotides are TGCAGTGGGCGGCCTCGGGGCCTAAACATTCAGTACTTC.

The J gene is TRBJ1-1, the V gene TRBV6-6; no reliable D call. The CDR3 totals 16 residues. V shed 2 bases and J shed 1 base, with 14 bases lying between them. Per the germline V gene, CDR1 is MNHNY and CDR2 is SVGAGI (reference sequence). Here the CDR3 DNA reads TGTGCCAGCAGTTACCCACTCGGCCCCGCGAACACTGAAGCTTTCTTT. As protein: CASSYPLGPANTEAFF.

The chain is built from TRBV14 and TRBJ2-5; maybe TRBD2 (5 bases). V lost 1 base to trimming and J lost 3 bases, with 12 bases between them. Germline CDR1 reads SGHDN; CDR2 reads FVKESK. This CDR3 comprises 15 residues. CDR3 region: CASSQVLAGEETQYF. The CDR3 DNA sequence: TGTGCCAGCAGCCAAGTCCTAGCTGGAGAAGAGACCCAGTACTTC.

In this sample, this clonotype turned up a few times. The V and J genes are TRBV6-2 or TRBV6-3 and TRBJ2-7; D perhaps matches TRBD1 (6 bases). From germline, CDR1 is MNHEY and CDR2 SVGEGT. CDR3 length: 13 amino acids. V lost 0 bases and J lost 6, with 9 bases in between. The CDR3 coding sequence is TGTGCCAGCAGTTACTCTGGACAGAGCGAGCAGTACGTC. Protein sequence: CASSYSGQSEQYV.